The T cell receptor (beta chain) under discussion was sequenced for a study of control samples from healthy donors and cancer patients. Using immunoSEQ multiplex PCR, the repertoire was profiled, and TCRdb retains in-frame clones only, with some absent. The sample yields roughly 130,000 clones, approximately 89% seen once. This clone was counted a single time. Germline V gene data show CDR1 as LNHNV and CDR2 as YYDKDF (reference sequence). This CDR3 contains 14 residues. V was clipped by 3 bases and J by 3 bases, with 10 bases between them. Material: blood. This sequence was found in a man aged 18 to 29 in good health. The rearrangement joins TRBV15 to TRBJ2-3; no firm D call. CDR3 nucleotide sequence: TGTGCCACCAGCAGGGACGGGTTGACAGATACGCAGTATTTT. Protein: CATSRDGLTDTQYF.